Presented here are 11 T cell receptor beta chains from one specimen sequenced in a study of T cell changes during pregnancy in multiple sclerosis. The method was immunoSEQ multiplex PCR; TCRdb's version includes in-frame clones alone and lacks a portion of them. The sample includes tens of thousands of clones, 90% to 95% seen only once; the top ten take 0.43%. The source was CD4+ T cells from peripheral blood mononuclear cells, collected before pregnancy. These receptor sequences come from a female donor with multiple sclerosis, enrolled in a pregnancy study.

J is TRBJ1-6 and V is TRBV19, with D uncertain. CDR3 size: 14 residues. V lost 7 bases and J lost 5, with 12 bases in between. Per the germline V gene, CDR1 is LNHDA and CDR2 is SQIVND (reference sequence). Here the CDR3 DNA reads TGTGCCAGTACGGGGAGAACTGATAATTCACCCCTCCACTTT. It is translated as CASTGRTDNSPLHF.

CDR3: CASSRQGIYEQYF. In DNA, the CDR3 is TGTGCCAGCTCACGACAGGGAATCTACGAGCAGTACTTC. The V gene is TRBV18, the J gene TRBJ2-7; 7 bases are a match to TRBD1. Germline trimming cut 4 bases from V and 3 bases from J; bases unmatched to any gene: 3. CDR3 length equals 13 residues. Germline CDR1 reads KGHSH; CDR2 reads LQKENI.

The V gene is TRBV5-6, the J gene TRBJ2-3; D may be TRBD2 (6 bases). The V end was cut by 3 bases, the J end by 4 bases, with 24 bases between. The CDR3 is 18 amino acids. Germline V CDR1 and CDR2: SGHDT, YYEEEE. The CDR3 sequence: CASSSPGAPLVVSDTQYF. In nucleotides, the CDR3 is TGTGCCAGCAGCTCACCGGGAGCCCCACTTGTGGTTTCAGATACGCAGTATTTT.

V gene TRBV5-1 combines with J gene TRBJ2-5, with 7 bases lining up with TRBD2. The V and J ends lost 5 bases and 2 bases, in that order; junction bases with no gene match: 15. CDR1 and CDR2 from the germline V gene are SGHRS and YFSETQ. The CDR3 consists of 17 residues. CDR3 amino acids: CASRLRRGNSGQETQYF. CDR3 in DNA: TGCGCCAGCAGATTGAGAAGAGGAAATAGCGGGCAAGAGACCCAGTACTTC.

This clone is a singleton in its sample. The V gene is TRBV6-5, the J gene TRBJ1-4, with D uncertain. The V and J ends lost 2 bases and 6 bases respectively, with 7 bases between them. The CDR3 has 13 amino acids. Germline lookup yields CDR1 MNHEY and CDR2 SVGAGI. CDR3 region: CASSYRRDEKLFF. CDR3 in DNA: TGTGCCAGCAGTTACCGCCGGGATGAAAAACTGTTTTTT.

The chain employs TRBV18 and TRBJ2-5, with TRBD1 matching over 8 bases. Germline V gene sequence: CDR1 KGHSH, CDR2 LQKENI. The CDR3 contains 14 residues. The V and J ends lost 6 bases and 9 bases, in that order; junction bases with no gene match: 12. The CDR3 DNA reads TGTGCCAGCTCGAAAGGGACAGGACCTGGTGCCCAGTACTTC. Translation: CASSKGTGPGAQYF.

The rearrangement uses TRBV27 and TRBJ1-1; D call uncertain. Germline-derived CDR1 and CDR2 are MNHEY and SMNVEV (reference sequence). The CDR3 is 14 residues long. Trimming pared 4 bases from V and 0 bases from J, leaving 9 bases between. The CDR3 sequence is CASSSLSLNTEAFF. The CDR3 DNA reads TGTGCCAGCAGTTCCTTGTCCTTGAACACTGAAGCTTTCTTT.

The sample holds one count of this clone. The gene calls are TRBV7-6 and TRBJ2-1; no reliable D call. The CDR3 is 13 residues long. CDR1 and CDR2 from the germline V gene are SGHVS and FNYEAQ. The V and J ends lost 6 bases and 5 bases respectively, with 11 bases between them. The CDR3 DNA reads TGTGCCAGCAGTTATAGAGGAAACAATGAGCAGTTCTTC. Its protein product is CASSYRGNNEQFF. The variable domain in full, completed from reference TRBV7-6 and TRBJ2-1, reads GAGVSQSPRYKVTKRGQDVALRCDPISGHVSLYWYRQALGQGPEFLTYFNYEAQQDKSGLPNDRFSAERPEGSISTLTIQRTEQRDSAMYRCASSYRGNNEQFFGPGTRLTVL.

The chain carries TRBV28 and TRBJ2-1, with TRBD2 matching over 9 bases. With V trimmed by 4 bases and J by 6 bases, 7 bases remained unmatched. Germline V gene lookup returns CDR1 MDHEN and CDR2 SYDVKM. The CDR3 is 15 amino acids. The CDR3 coding sequence is TGTGCCAGCAGTTCCATAGCGGGAGTTGGCAATGAGCAGTTCTTC. Amino acid sequence: CASSSIAGVGNEQFF. Variable domain in full (rest from reference TRBV28 and TRBJ2-1): DVKVTQSSRYLVKRTGEKVFLECVQDMDHENMFWYRQDPGLGLRLIYFSYDVKMKEKGDIPEGYSVSREKKERFSLILESASTNQTSMYLCASSSIAGVGNEQFFGPGTRLTVL.

This clone was picked up one time. V is TRBV19 and J is TRBJ1-5, with a possible D match to TRBD1 (6 bases). The CDR3 loop spans 15 amino acids. In germline, CDR1 is LNHDA, CDR2 SQIVND (reference sequence). Trimming shortened V by 6 bases and J by 9 bases, and 21 bases separated the two germline ends. The CDR3 bases are TGTGCCAGTAGCCTGGGCGGGGGCCGCGATAGGCCCCAGCATTTT. Translation: CASSLGGGRDRPQHF.

This clone showed up just a few times. The chain uses TRBV6-1 and TRBJ1-3; TRBD1 might be the D (5 bases). Germline lookup yields CDR1 MNHNS and CDR2 SASEGT. The length of the CDR3 is 13 residues. V gave up 2 bases and J gave up 3 bases, with 5 bases separating them. CDR3 sequence (DNA): TGTGCCAGCAGTGAAAGGGGTGGAAACACCATATATTTT. This gives the protein CASSERGGNTIYF.